A selection of T cell receptor beta chains follows, all from one sample in a study of T cell repertoires in cytomegalovirus infection. TCRdb re-called the reads through MiXCR, storing one row per CDR3 protein. Seen here are 300,000 or so distinct CDR3 sequences, 25% observed once, and the top ten hold approximately 13%. Sequenced: PBMCs. The receptors come from a human donor in good health (CMV status not recorded). Some clones in this sample may be carry-over from other donors' samples. Both conserved end residues are part of each CDR3. The order of the fields is V gene, D gene, J gene, CDR3 length, clone size, CDR3 protein, CDR3 DNA. D genes are given only for firm matches. Clone size is not always given. Where it is, it says once, few, many or a class for expanded clones.

TRBV28	.	TRBJ2-3	16	.	CASSPPLVGTTDTQYF	TGTGCCAGCAGTCCCCCTTTGGTGGGTACCACAGATACGCAGTATTTT
TRBV5-1	.	TRBJ2-7	11	.	CASRGAYEQYF	TGCGCCAGCAGGGGGGCCTACGAGCAGTACTTC
TRBV7-3	.	TRBJ1-1	14	.	CASSSRGENTEAFF	TGTGCCAGCAGCTCGAGAGGGGAGAACACTGAAGCTTTCTTT
TRBV28	.	TRBJ1-5	19	few	CASRLNWWRGAESNQPQHF	TGTGCCAGCAGATTAAATTGGTGGCGCGGCGCAGAGAGCAATCAGCCCCAGCATTTT
TRBV7-8	.	TRBJ2-5	16	many	CASSLSGQGDQETQYF	TGTGCCAGCAGCTTGTCGGGACAAGGAGACCAAGAGACCCAGTACTTC
TRBV7-9	.	TRBJ2-7	17	many	CASSRHRGRAQVDEQYF	TGTGCCAGCAGCCGACATCGGGGACGTGCACAGGTGGACGAGCAGTACTTC
TRBV28	.	TRBJ2-6	13	few	CASTGTGANVLTF	TGTGCCAGCACTGGGACTGGGGCCAACGTCCTGACTTTC
TRBV7-2	.	TRBJ2-5	13	many	CASSSRPQETQYF	TGTGCCAGCAGCTCTCGACCACAAGAGACCCAGTACTTC
TRBV11-2	.	TRBJ2-3	16	.	CASSLVSSGVADTQYF	TGTGCCAGCAGCTTAGTGTCGTCGGGAGTGGCCGATACGCAGTATTTT
TRBV11-2	.	TRBJ2-7	16	.	CASSLNWQSSSYEQYF	TGTGCCAGCAGCTTAAATTGGCAGAGTAGCTCCTACGAGCAGTACTTC
TRBV6-2/TRBV6-3	.	TRBJ1-6	14	many	CASSSGQGGSPLHF	TGTGCCAGCAGTTCGGGGCAGGGCGGCTCACCCCTCCACTTT
TRBV27	TRBD1	TRBJ1-1	15	few	CASSLLGQGRTEAFF	TGTGCCAGCAGTTTACTCGGACAGGGGAGAACTGAAGCTTTCTTT
TRBV7-3	.	TRBJ2-7	13	.	CASSFAGTHEQYF	TGTGCCAGCAGCTTCGCAGGGACCCACGAGCAGTACTTC
TRBV6-6	.	TRBJ2-7	15	.	CASSGGDKEATRQYF	TGTGCCAGCAGCGGTGGGGACAAGGAAGCTACGAGGCAGTACTTC
TRBV7-9	.	TRBJ2-1	14	many	CASSFPEGYNEQFF	TGTGCCAGCAGCTTCCCTGAGGGCTACAATGAGCAGTTCTTC
TRBV9	.	TRBJ2-3	16	.	CASSVADHGGTDTQYF	TGTGCCAGCAGCGTAGCCGACCATGGGGGCACAGATACGCAGTATTTT
TRBV9	TRBD2	TRBJ2-1	15	.	CASSVTGGAGNEQFF	TGTGCCAGCAGCGTAACGGGGGGGGCAGGAAATGAGCAGTTCTTC